Below are 11 T cell receptor beta chains sequenced from a single sample in a study of CD8 T cells in ankylosing spondylitis. From the 5' RACE reads, TCRdb called clonotypes with MiXCR, one entry per CDR3 protein. Altogether just under 350,000 distinct CDR3 sequences are present, roughly 14% being singletons, with the ten largest covering about 1.1%. Sequencing used blood, either unsorted or a sorted T cell fraction (not recorded which). These receptors came from a male donor with ankylosing spondylitis or in good health (not recorded which).

This clonotype was seen repeatedly, ten times or more. The chain has TRBV11-2 and TRBJ2-7; 13 positions agree with TRBD2. This CDR3 region has 18 residues. The trim removed 5 bases at V and 0 bases at J, leaving 10 bases unmatched. Per germline, CDR1 SGHAT and CDR2 FQNNGV. The CDR3 spells CASSTGLAGTLSSYEQYF. Here the CDR3 DNA reads TGTGCCAGCAGCACGGGACTAGCGGGGACCCTGAGCTCCTACGAGCAGTACTTC.

This clonotype has a count of ten or more. In DNA, the CDR3 is TGCGCCAGCACCCGACTAGGCGGGAGTCTCTACGAGCAGTACTTC. Its translation: CASTRLGGSLYEQYF. J is TRBJ2-7 and V is TRBV4-1; TRBD2 agrees at 7 bases. CDR1 and CDR2 from the germline V gene are MGHRA and YSYEKL. This CDR3 has 15 residues. V trimming: 7 bases; J trimming: 3 bases; junction bases outside the gene matches: 12.

This clonotype was seen a few times. The CDR3 region is CSSPMTGEGGYGYTF. The DNA of the CDR3 is TGCAGCTCCCCGATGACAGGGGAGGGGGGTTATGGCTACACCTTC. The J gene is TRBJ1-2, the V gene TRBV20-1; 8 bases are shared with TRBD1. Looked up from germline, CDR1 is DFQATT and CDR2 is SNEGSKA (reference sequence). The CDR3 has 15 amino acids.

The chain couples TRBV10-3 to TRBJ2-1, with no clear D. The CDR3 contains 15 residues. Germline CDR1 ENHRY, CDR2 SYGVKD. The V end lost 0 bases, the J end lost 0 bases, and 6 bases lay between the germline ends. The DNA for the CDR3 is TGTGCCATCAGTGAGTCCTTAAGCTCCTACAATGAGCAGTTCTTC. Amino acid sequence: CAISESLSSYNEQFF.

A few counts support this clonotype. The genes are TRBV27 and TRBJ1-4; no definite D call. Trimming took 8 bases from V and 2 from J, leaving 18 bases between them. CDR1 MNHEY and CDR2 SMNVEV come from the germline V gene (reference sequence). The CDR3 runs to 16 residues. The CDR3: CASAVLKGGTNEKLFF. The CDR3 DNA follows: TGTGCCAGCGCCGTTTTAAAGGGAGGGACTAATGAAAAACTGTTTTTT.

The rearrangement joins TRBV20-1 to TRBJ2-3; 10 bases match TRBD2. The trim removed 6 bases at V and 0 bases at J, leaving 9 bases unmatched. The CDR3 contains 16 residues. CDR1 and CDR2 (germline): DFQATT, SNEGSKA (reference sequence). CDR3: CSAPGLASASTDTQYF. CDR3 coding DNA: TGCAGTGCCCCGGGACTAGCGTCTGCTAGCACAGATACGCAGTATTTT.

The genes are TRBV12-3 or TRBV12-4 and TRBJ2-2; 11 bases line up with TRBD1. The CDR3 contains 15 residues. Trimming cost V 9 bases and J 4 bases; bases outside gene matches: 7. CDR3 in DNA: TGTGCCAGTGGACCGGGACAGGGGGGCACCGGGGAGCTGTTTTTT. The encoded protein is CASGPGQGGTGELFF.

CDR3 amino acids: CSAPGHGGYSEQYF. In DNA form, the CDR3 reads TGCAGTGCCCCTGGACACGGGGGGTATAGCGAGCAGTACTTC. The chain uses TRBV20-1 and TRBJ2-7, with 7 bases lining up with TRBD2. The J segment lost 6 bases and the V segment lost 6 bases, leaving 14 bases of the junction unmatched. The CDR3 totals 14 residues. Germline CDR1 and CDR2: DFQATT and SNEGSKA (reference sequence).

This clonotype was seen a handful of times. The rearrangement joins TRBV6-2 or TRBV6-3 to TRBJ1-2; no reliable D call. The length of the CDR3 is 15 residues. Germline V gives CDR1 MNHEY, CDR2 SVGEGT. V gave up 5 bases and J gave up 5 bases, with 18 bases separating them. CDR3 residues: CASSVPQVRIYGYTF. The CDR3 DNA reads TGTGCCAGCAGTGTCCCCCAGGTCAGAATTTATGGCTACACCTTC.

This clonotype was seen only a few times. V is TRBV3-1 and J is TRBJ2-1; no definite D call. CDR3 length equals 12 residues. The germline V and J ends were trimmed by 1 base and 8 bases, with 6 bases remaining between them. CDR1 LGHDT and CDR2 YNNKEL come from the germline V gene (reference sequence). The CDR3 nucleotides are TGTGCCAGCAGCCAAGTCTCCCATGAGCAGTTCTTC. It encodes CASSQVSHEQFF.

This clonotype was seen ten or more times. This chain joins TRBV3-1 and TRBJ1-2; D not resolved. The CDR3 runs to 13 residues. The V end was cut by 2 bases, the J end by 0 bases, with 4 bases between. Looked up from germline, CDR1 is LGHDT and CDR2 is YNNKEL (reference sequence). The CDR3 region has the DNA TGTGCCAGCAGCCAACTTACTAACTATGGCTACACCTTC. It encodes CASSQLTNYGYTF.